Each of the 23 T cell receptor beta chains below was sequenced from the same sample in a study of T cell responses to AZD1222 COVID-19 vaccine. Clones were sequenced by immunoSEQ multiplex PCR, and TCRdb holds only the in-frame ones, with some missing. The sample shows roughly 96,000 clones, roughly 90% of them seen only once. The specimen was peripheral blood, collected on day 0 of AZD1222 vaccination. All receptors derive from an adult in good health.

The rearrangement joins TRBV5-8 to TRBJ2-5, with D tentatively TRBD1 (6 bases). The CDR3 runs 14 residues. V dropped 4 bases and J dropped 3 bases, with 13 bases sitting between them. CDR1 is SGHTS and CDR2 is YDEGEE in the germline V gene. The CDR3 sequence is CASSPGTSKETQYF. CDR3 nucleotides: TGTGCCAGCAGCCCTGGGACATCTAAAGAGACCCAGTACTTC.

V gene TRBV29-1 combines with J gene TRBJ1-2; 12 bases map to TRBD1. V was clipped by 5 bases and J by 13 bases; unmatched bases: 8. This CDR3 spans 12 amino acids. Germline V lookup: CDR1 SQVTM, CDR2 ANQGSEA. CDR3 loop: CSVLPGQGACTF. The CDR3 DNA sequence: TGCAGCGTTTTACCGGGACAGGGGGCTTGCACCTTC.

The rearrangement uses TRBV27 and TRBJ1-1, with 8 bases lining up with TRBD1. Looked up from germline, CDR1 is MNHEY and CDR2 is SMNVEV (reference sequence). The CDR3 sequence is 18 residues long. Germline trimming cut 2 bases from V and 1 base from J; bases unmatched to any gene: 12. CDR3 protein: CASSLPGQGWEENTEAFF. DNA of the CDR3: TGTGCCAGCAGTTTACCAGGACAGGGTTGGGAGGAGAACACTGAAGCTTTCTTT.

The chain employs TRBV5-4 and TRBJ2-5; D may be TRBD1 or TRBD2 (5 bases each). Trimming removed 0 bases from V and 4 bases from J, with 16 bases in between. Germline V lookup: CDR1 SGHNT, CDR2 YYREEE (reference sequence). This CDR3 has 16 amino acids. The CDR3 DNA reads as TGTGCCAGCAGCTTGGTGGGTGGGGGATATGGAGAGACCCAGTACTTC. It encodes CASSLVGGGYGETQYF.

This clone was counted a few times. This chain links TRBV3-1 (or the pseudogene TRBV3-2) with TRBJ2-7; no clear D gene. Germline assignment: CDR1 LGHDT and CDR2 YNNKEL (reference sequence). The CDR3 totals 11 residues. V lost 2 bases and J lost 1, with 0 bases in between. The CDR3 nucleotides are TGTGCCAGCAGCCAATCCTACGAGCAGTACTTC. As protein: CASSQSYEQYF.

V and J are TRBV6-6 and TRBJ2-3; 12 positions match TRBD2. The ends lost 5 bases at V and 3 bases at J; junction bases unmatched: 9. There are 17 residues in the CDR3. The V gene's germline CDR1 is MNHNY and CDR2 SVGAGI (reference sequence). CDR3 DNA sequence: TGTGCCAGCAGTCGTACGACTAGCGGGAGACTTACAGATACGCAGTATTTT. This translates into CASSRTTSGRLTDTQYF.

Only one count was recorded for this clone. The chain links TRBV27 to TRBJ2-7; D is undetermined. The V end lost 0 bases, the J end lost 7 bases, and 19 bases lay between the germline ends. This CDR3 has 16 residues. Germline CDR1 and CDR2: MNHEY and SMNVEV (reference sequence). CDR3 sequence: CASSLSHRSRPGEQYF. Written as DNA, the CDR3 is TGTGCCAGCAGTTTATCCCACCGGTCGCGCCCCGGGGAGCAGTACTTC.

The chain joins TRBV5-1 to TRBJ2-7; 7 bases are a match to TRBD1. The CDR3 contains 15 residues. V dropped 1 base and J dropped 1; count of bases not matched to a gene: 5. The germline CDR1 and CDR2 sequences are SGHRS and YFSETQ. The CDR3 region is CASSLLGTASYEQYF. The CDR3 nucleotides are TGCGCCAGCAGCTTGCTCGGGACAGCGTCCTACGAGCAGTACTTC.

V usage is TRBV14 and J usage is TRBJ2-3; D is unclear. CDR3 length equals 13 residues. Trimming took 5 bases from V and 7 from J, leaving 13 bases between them. Per the germline V gene, CDR1 is SGHDN and CDR2 is FVKESK. This CDR3 reads CASSVRMLNTQYF. CDR3 coding DNA: TGTGCCAGCAGCGTAAGGATGCTCAATACGCAGTATTTT.

The rearrangement joins TRBV9 to TRBJ1-1; D ambiguous. The V end lost 0 bases, the J end lost 3 bases, and 6 bases lay between the germline ends. Germline V gene data show CDR1 as SGDLS and CDR2 as YYNGEE. CDR3 length equals 13 residues. CDR3 DNA: TGTGCCAGCAGCGTAGTGGCAGACACTGAAGCTTTCTTT. As protein: CASSVVADTEAFF.

This clone has more than one count but fewer than ten. The rearrangement joins TRBV7-9 to TRBJ2-7; D gene uncertain. Per the germline V gene, CDR1 is SEHNR and CDR2 is FQNEAQ (reference sequence). The CDR3 is 13 residues long. The V end was cut by 1 base, the J end by 5 bases, with 9 bases between. The CDR3 sequence: CASSLVLGNEQYF. The CDR3 DNA reads TGTGCCAGCAGCTTAGTTCTGGGAAACGAGCAGTACTTC.

This chain uses TRBV6-5 with TRBJ1-2, with a weak D call TRBD1 (6 bases). This CDR3 has 13 amino acids. CDR1 and CDR2 (germline): MNHEY, SVGAGI. Trimming left V 2 bases short and J 4 bases short, with 8 bases between. CDR3 sequence reads: CASSYRGGYGYTF. CDR3 bases: TGTGCCAGCAGTTACAGAGGGGGCTATGGCTACACCTTC.

The chain joins TRBV7-6 to TRBJ2-1, with 10 bases identical to TRBD2. Germline V gene sequence: CDR1 SGHVS, CDR2 FNYEAQ. The CDR3 extends over 19 amino acids. The V segment lost 4 bases and the J segment 0 bases; nucleotides outside the gene matches: 12. The CDR3 loop reads CASSYSGRTSVSSYNEQFF. DNA of the CDR3: TGTGCCAGCAGCTATAGCGGGAGGACCTCCGTTAGCTCCTACAATGAGCAGTTCTTC.

The gene calls are TRBV25-1 and TRBJ2-7; 7 bases are a match to TRBD1. Germline V gives CDR1 MGHDK, CDR2 SYGVNS. J was trimmed by 6 bases and V by 4 bases; bases with no gene match: 9. The CDR3 covers 14 residues. In nucleotides, the CDR3 is TGTGCCAGCAGTGGCTTTTCCGGGACAGCCGAGCAGTACTTC. As protein: CASSGFSGTAEQYF.

This sequence joins TRBV6-1 and TRBJ1-2; D may be TRBD1 (6 bases). Germline V lookup: CDR1 MNHNS, CDR2 SASEGT. This CDR3 is built from 13 residues. Trimming stripped 3 bases from V and 6 bases from J, with 11 bases between. The CDR3 protein is CASSENRDNGYTF. The CDR3, as DNA: TGTGCCAGCAGTGAGAACAGGGATAATGGCTACACCTTC.

This clone was seen many times. The rearrangement uses TRBV4-1 and TRBJ1-5, with 10 bases fitting TRBD1. In germline, CDR1 is MGHRA, CDR2 YSYEKL. This CDR3 is built from 15 residues. Unmatched junction bases numbered 6, after V lost 4 bases and J lost 6 bases. Here the CDR3 DNA reads TGCGCCAGCAGCCCGACAGGGGGCCCCAGTCAGCCCCAGCATTTT. Amino acid sequence: CASSPTGGPSQPQHF.

The sample holds a few counts of this clone. The rearrangement uses TRBV10-3 and TRBJ2-7, with TRBD1 matching over 9 bases. Germline CDR1 is ENHRY and CDR2 is SYGVKD. J lost 2 bases, V lost 3 bases, and 11 bases had no gene match. The CDR3 contains 17 residues. This CDR3 reads CAISESAVGDRAYEQYF. The CDR3 nucleotides read TGTGCCATCAGTGAATCGGCGGTAGGGGACAGGGCCTACGAGCAGTACTTC.

This chain links TRBV2 with TRBJ1-4; 8 bases fit TRBD1. Germline V CDR1 and CDR2: SNHLY, FYNNEI. The CDR3 is 12 residues long. V shed 9 bases, J shed 8 bases, and the junction held 5 bases outside the gene matches. The CDR3, as DNA: TGTGCCAGTCGACAGGGGAGGGAAAAACTGTTTTTT. Residues: CASRQGREKLFF.

The chain joins TRBV18 to TRBJ2-2, with TRBD1 identical over 7 bases. The length of the CDR3 is 16 residues. J was trimmed by 0 bases and V by 1 base; bases with no gene match: 2. Germline V CDR1 and CDR2: KGHSH, LQKENI. CDR3 coding DNA: TGTGCCAGCTCACCACGACAGGGCCCGAACACCGGGGAGCTGTTTTTT. Residues: CASSPRQGPNTGELFF.

The rearrangement uses TRBV5-6 and TRBJ1-1, with no clear D. CDR1 is SGHDT, CDR2 YYEEEE, per germline. The V gene lost 3 bases and the J gene lost 3 bases, with 3 bases spanning the gap. The CDR3 is 11 residues long. The CDR3, as DNA: TGTGCCAGCAGCTATCACACTGAAGCTTTCTTT. It specifies CASSYHTEAFF.

The chain employs TRBV5-1 and TRBJ2-5; 10 bases are a match to TRBD2. Germline V gene data show CDR1 as SGHRS and CDR2 as YFSETQ. V lost 2 bases to trimming and J lost 14 bases; unmatched junction nucleotides: 12. This CDR3 has 14 residues. The CDR3 loop reads CASSFSTSGVWGYF. In DNA, the CDR3 is TGCGCCAGCAGCTTTTCTACTAGCGGGGTATGGGGTTACTTC. Combining the CDR3 with reference TRBV5-1 and TRBJ2-5 gives the whole variable domain KAGVTQTPRYLIKTRGQQVTLSCSPISGHRSVSWYQQTPGQGLQFLFEYFSETQRNKGNFPGRFSGRQFSNSRSEMNVSTLELGDSALYLCASSFSTSGVWGYFGPGTRLLVL.

The rearrangement uses TRBV6-5 and TRBJ2-3; D remains unclear. The germline gives CDR1 MNHEY, CDR2 SVGAGI. Trimming took off 5 bases at V and 6 bases at J, with 6 bases between the two ends. The CDR3 runs 11 residues. The CDR3 nucleotides are TGTGCCAGCAGTACCCCTGATACGCAGTATTTT. The encoded protein is CASSTPDTQYF.

The V gene is TRBV5-1, the J gene TRBJ2-4, with D unresolved. CDR1 and CDR2 from the germline V gene are SGHRS and YFSETQ. V lost 5 bases and J 4 bases, leaving 4 bases between the germline ends. The CDR3 runs 11 residues. The CDR3 bases are TGCGCCAGCAGGCAAAAAAACATTCAGTACTTC. Amino acid sequence: CASRQKNIQYF.